What follows are 27 T cell receptor beta chains derived from one specimen sequenced in a study of T cells in Graves' hyperthyroidism and ophthalmopathy. Amplification targeted TCR beta CDR3 regions from RNA transcripts. When the TCR CDR3 underwent first-round RT-PCR, the HTBI primer set was used. MiXCR, applied by TCRdb to the multiplex PCR reads, yields one record per CDR3 protein. Of around 300,000 distinct CDR3 sequences listed, 10% to 15% are singletons. The sequenced sample consisted of blood. The receptors come from a woman in her thirties with Graves' hyperthyroidism that later progressed to Graves' ophthalmopathy.

This clonotype was found many times. The chain carries TRBV7-9 and TRBJ1-1; no clear D. The CDR3 length is 16 residues. Germline CDR1 reads SEHNR; CDR2 reads FQNEAQ (reference sequence). V was pared by 4 bases and J by 0 bases, with 15 bases between. Written as DNA, the CDR3 is TGTGCCAGCAGCTCCCCCCCCCAGATCATGAACACTGAAGCTTTCTTT. Residues: CASSSPPQIMNTEAFF.

This clonotype was detected ten times or more. The chain's CDR3 is CAWSSRLWDQPQHF. The DNA for the CDR3 is TGTGCCTGGAGTAGCAGGCTTTGGGATCAGCCCCAGCATTTT. V is TRBV30 and J is TRBJ1-5; D unresolved. The V end was cut by 2 bases, the J end by 5 bases, with 13 bases between. The CDR3 sequence is 14 residues long. Germline V lookup: CDR1 GTSNPN, CDR2 SVGIG (reference sequence).

A few counts support this clonotype. The chain employs TRBV28 and TRBJ1-1; 7 bases are a match to TRBD1. The V segment lost 4 bases and the J segment 5 bases; nucleotides outside the gene matches: 4. This CDR3 is built from 13 residues. Germline CDR1 reads MDHEN; CDR2 reads SYDVKM. The CDR3 here is CASSSTGWTEAFF. In DNA, the CDR3 is TGTGCCAGCAGTTCGACAGGGTGGACTGAAGCTTTCTTT.

This clonotype came up many times. The gene calls are TRBV2 and TRBJ2-5, with D hard to call. The ends were cut back, 6 bases at V and 2 bases at J, with 10 bases in the middle. This CDR3 is built from 13 residues. The germline CDR1 and CDR2 sequences are SNHLY and FYNNEI. The CDR3 sequence is CASRGWGQETQYF. The DNA for the CDR3 is TGTGCCAGCAGGGGGTGGGGACAAGAGACCCAGTACTTC.

The rearrangement links TRBV7-2 to TRBJ2-1; 11 positions match TRBD2. The CDR3 runs 16 residues. Trimming cost V 4 bases and J 4 bases; bases outside gene matches: 6. Germline loops: CDR1 SGHTA, CDR2 FQGNSA. CDR3 in DNA: TGTGCCAGCAGCTACACTAGCGGGAGTCCGTACAATGAGCAGTTCTTC. It specifies CASSYTSGSPYNEQFF. The whole variable domain, filled in from reference TRBV7-2 and TRBJ2-1, reads GAGVSQSPSNKVTEKGKDVELRCDPISGHTALYWYRQSLGQGLEFLIYFQGNSAPDKSGLPSDRFSAERTGGSVSTLTIQRTQQEDSAVYLCASSYTSGSPYNEQFFGPGTRLTVL.

The V and J genes are TRBV4-3 and TRBJ2-7, with 7 bases lining up with TRBD1. The CDR3 totals 14 residues. Germline trimming cut 4 bases from V and 6 bases from J; bases unmatched to any gene: 9. Germline V gives CDR1 LGHNA, CDR2 YSLEER. The CDR3 spells CASSPDRVRPEQYF. The DNA for the CDR3 is TGCGCCAGCAGCCCAGACAGGGTTCGCCCCGAGCAGTACTTC.

This clonotype was found many times. The chain uses TRBV5-1 and TRBJ2-3; D gene unclear. V was pared by 3 bases and J by 4 bases, with 9 bases between. The germline CDR1 and CDR2 sequences are SGHRS and YFSETQ. The CDR3 is 13 residues long. The CDR3 bases are TGCGCCAGCAGCTCCTCGCTGGCAGATACGCAGTATTTT. It is translated as CASSSSLADTQYF.

This clonotype was picked up many times. The chain has TRBV28 and TRBJ2-5, with 11 positions matching TRBD2. In germline, CDR1 is MDHEN, CDR2 SYDVKM. This CDR3 has 14 residues. The V segment lost 10 bases and the J segment 2 bases; nucleotides outside the gene matches: 6. As DNA, the CDR3 is TGTGCCACCCGGACTAGCGGGTATCAAGAGACCCAGTACTTC. It translates to CATRTSGYQETQYF.

This clonotype has ten or more counts. This rearrangement joins TRBV5-1 to TRBJ2-1, with TRBD2 identical over 15 bases. The CDR3 extends over 18 amino acids. The V gene's germline CDR1 is SGHRS and CDR2 YFSETQ. The ends lost 1 base at V and 10 bases at J; junction bases unmatched: 12. CDR3 DNA sequence: TGCGCCAGCAGCTTGTATAGCGGACTAGCGGGAGGGTTGGGCGAGCAGTTCTTC. Translation gives CASSLYSGLAGGLGEQFF.

The table lists this clonotype with a few counts. The V call is TRBV9, the J call TRBJ2-5; no clear D. The germline V gene encodes CDR1 SGDLS and CDR2 YYNGEE. Trimming pared 0 bases from V and 0 bases from J, leaving 6 bases between. The CDR3 is 14 residues long. The CDR3 nucleotides are TGTGCCAGCAGCGTAGGGGCAGACCAAGAGACCCAGTACTTC. This gives the protein CASSVGADQETQYF.

This clonotype was recorded at least ten times. V is TRBV6-2 or TRBV6-3 and J is TRBJ2-1, with 8 bases aligning to TRBD2. CDR3 length equals 14 residues. J lost 9 bases, V lost 2 bases, and 6 bases had no gene match. In germline, CDR1 is MNHEY, CDR2 SVGEGT. The CDR3 sequence is CASSYGLAGAEQFF. DNA of the CDR3: TGTGCCAGCAGTTACGGGCTAGCGGGTGCTGAGCAGTTCTTC.

This clonotype occurred many times. This chain joins TRBV28 and TRBJ1-1, with TRBD1 identical over 8 bases. Per germline, CDR1 MDHEN and CDR2 SYDVKM. The CDR3 extends over 14 amino acids. Unmatched junction bases numbered 4, after V lost 6 bases and J lost 1 base. CDR3 in DNA: TGTGCCAGCAGGTCCGGGACAGGGAACACTGAAGCTTTCTTT. Translating gives CASRSGTGNTEAFF.

This clonotype has a count of ten or more. J is TRBJ2-7 and V is TRBV10-3; 10 bases align to TRBD2. Losses at the gene ends were 6 bases for V and 5 bases for J; bases not matched to a gene: 4. The germline V gene has CDR1 ENHRY and CDR2 SYGVKD. The CDR3 has 13 amino acids. The CDR3 bases are TGTGCCATCAGAACTAGCGGGAACCACGAGCAGTACTTC. Protein sequence: CAIRTSGNHEQYF.

This clonotype was observed a few times. The chain joins TRBV6-1 to TRBJ1-1; D is unresolved. V was clipped by 8 bases and J by 6 bases, with 16 bases between them. CDR1 is MNHNS and CDR2 is SASEGT in the germline V gene. CDR3 size: 13 residues. In nucleotides, the CDR3 is TGTGCCAGCTCGCCTGGGCCGAGGGCTGAAGCTTTCTTT. Its translation: CASSPGPRAEAFF.

The chain combines TRBV5-6 with TRBJ2-3, with D perhaps matching TRBD2 (6 bases). There are 14 residues in the CDR3. Trimming took off 0 bases at V and 4 bases at J, with 9 bases between the two ends. CDR1 and CDR2 (germline): SGHDT, YYEEEE. DNA of the CDR3: TGTGCCAGCAGCTTGGCGGGAGCAGCAGATACGCAGTATTTT. It is translated as CASSLAGAADTQYF.

This clonotype was counted at least ten times. This sequence joins TRBV15 and TRBJ2-1; TRBD2 matches 9 bases. Germline CDR1 and CDR2: LNHNV and YYDKDF (reference sequence). This CDR3 is built from 18 residues. Trimming at V came to 7 bases and at J to 5 bases, leaving 18 bases not matched to a gene. As DNA, the CDR3 is TGTGCCACCAACCAAGGGAGGTTTCTAGCGGGGAAAGACAATGAGCAGTTCTTC. It encodes CATNQGRFLAGKDNEQFF.

This clonotype appeared a few times. The chain links TRBV30 to TRBJ2-7; either TRBD1 or TRBD2 may supply D (5 bases each). Looked up from germline, CDR1 is GTSNPN and CDR2 is SVGIG (reference sequence). The CDR3 loop spans 11 amino acids. Trimming took off 4 bases at V and 4 bases at J, with 8 bases between the two ends. CDR3 nucleotide sequence: TGTGCCTGGACATGGGGGTACGAGCAGTACTTC. Protein: CAWTWGYEQYF. The full variable domain, completed using reference TRBV30 and TRBJ2-7, is SQTIHQWPATLVQPVGSPLSLECTVEGTSNPNLYWYRQAAGRGLQLLFYSVGIGQISSEVPQNLSASRPQDRQFILSSKKLLLSDSGFYLCAWTWGYEQYFGPGTRLTVT.

This rearrangement joins TRBV24-1 to TRBJ2-2; 11 nucleotides match TRBD1. The germline gives CDR1 KGHDR, CDR2 SFDVKD. J was trimmed by 3 bases and V by 9 bases; bases with no gene match: 5. This CDR3 is 15 amino acids long. The CDR3, as DNA: TGTGCCACCCGGGGGGGACAGGGGGACACCGGGGAGCTGTTTTTT. This sequence encodes CATRGGQGDTGELFF.

J is TRBJ1-5 and V is TRBV7-2; 7 bases are shared with TRBD1. The CDR3 runs 15 residues. V shed 5 bases and J 0 bases; nucleotides not matched to a gene: 4. From germline, CDR1 is SGHTA and CDR2 FQGNSA. The DNA for the CDR3 is TGTGCCAGCAGCCCAGGGGGGAATAGCAATCAGCCCCAGCATTTT. It encodes CASSPGGNSNQPQHF.

This clonotype showed up many times. V gene TRBV10-3 combines with J gene TRBJ2-7, with D possibly matching TRBD2 (6 bases). The CDR3 covers 14 residues. CDR1 ENHRY and CDR2 SYGVKD come from the germline V gene. The germline V and J ends were trimmed by 7 bases and 7 bases, with 20 bases remaining between them. CDR3 loop: CAIKSSMGGGEQYF. CDR3 bases: TGTGCCATCAAATCATCGATGGGGGGTGGGGAGCAGTACTTC.

The sample holds many counts of this clonotype. The chain has TRBV12-3 or TRBV12-4 and TRBJ1-4; D is ambiguous. V was trimmed by 9 bases and J by 4 bases, leaving 12 bases between them. The CDR3 consists of 13 residues. The CDR3 coding sequence is TGTGCCAGTTTGGAGGCCGGTAATGAAAAACTGTTTTTT. This translates into CASLEAGNEKLFF.

This clonotype has a handful of counts. This rearrangement joins TRBV12-3 or TRBV12-4 to TRBJ1-1, with TRBD1 matching over 12 bases. Trimming cost V 7 bases and J 2 bases; bases outside gene matches: 5. This CDR3 is 15 amino acids long. The CDR3 reads CASTGTGGLNTEAFF. The CDR3 DNA sequence: TGTGCCAGCACCGGGACAGGGGGCCTAAACACTGAAGCTTTCTTT.

This clonotype was observed at least ten times. The chain carries TRBV19 and TRBJ2-2; possible D gene TRBD2, 5 bases. V lost 3 bases and J 6 bases, leaving 11 bases between the germline ends. CDR1 is LNHDA, CDR2 SQIVND, per germline (reference sequence). The CDR3 contains 14 residues. The CDR3 region is CASSISAGAGELFF. CDR3 DNA sequence: TGTGCCAGTAGTATCAGCGCCGGGGCCGGGGAGCTGTTTTTT. Looking up the rest from reference TRBV19 and TRBJ2-2 gives the full variable domain: DGGITQSPKYLFRKEGQNVTLSCEQNLNHDAMYWYRQDPGQGLRLIYYSQIVNDFQKGDIAEGYSVSREKKESFPLTVTSAQKNPTAFYLCASSISAGAGELFFGEGSRLTVL.

This clonotype was recorded at least ten times. V usage is TRBV10-3 and J usage is TRBJ2-1; D not resolved. With 5 bases removed from V and 6 bases from J, the gap between germline ends came to 11 bases. The CDR3 is 13 amino acids. The germline CDR1 and CDR2 sequences are ENHRY and SYGVKD. CDR3 loop: CAISTSQANEQFF. The CDR3 DNA follows: TGTGCCATCAGTACCAGCCAGGCCAATGAGCAGTTCTTC.

This clonotype was recorded at least ten times. This chain connects TRBV3-1 to TRBJ2-1; 8 positions match TRBD2. The CDR3 has 16 amino acids. CDR1 and CDR2 from the germline V gene are LGHDT and YNNKEL (reference sequence). V was pared by 1 base and J by 7 bases, with 9 bases of the junction left unmatched. CDR3 loop: CASSQVGGTSRNEQFF. The DNA of the CDR3 is TGTGCCAGCAGCCAAGTGGGCGGGACTAGTAGAAATGAGCAGTTCTTC.

This clonotype was counted ten times or more. The J gene is TRBJ1-1, the V gene TRBV28; D gene unclear. V was cut by 6 bases and J by 1 base, with 9 bases left in between. The CDR3 contains 13 residues. Germline V gene data show CDR1 as MDHEN and CDR2 as SYDVKM. The CDR3 DNA sequence: TGTGCCAGCAGCCAGACCGGGAACACTGAAGCTTTCTTT. Residues: CASSQTGNTEAFF.

The chain joins TRBV19 to TRBJ1-4, with D possibly being TRBD1 (6 bases). This CDR3 has 15 amino acids. Looked up from germline, CDR1 is LNHDA and CDR2 is SQIVND (reference sequence). Trimming took off 3 bases at V and 8 bases at J, with 16 bases between the two ends. This CDR3 reads CASSIRRQALEKLFF. For the CDR3, the DNA is TGTGCCAGTAGTATTAGGAGACAGGCTTTAGAAAAACTGTTTTTT.